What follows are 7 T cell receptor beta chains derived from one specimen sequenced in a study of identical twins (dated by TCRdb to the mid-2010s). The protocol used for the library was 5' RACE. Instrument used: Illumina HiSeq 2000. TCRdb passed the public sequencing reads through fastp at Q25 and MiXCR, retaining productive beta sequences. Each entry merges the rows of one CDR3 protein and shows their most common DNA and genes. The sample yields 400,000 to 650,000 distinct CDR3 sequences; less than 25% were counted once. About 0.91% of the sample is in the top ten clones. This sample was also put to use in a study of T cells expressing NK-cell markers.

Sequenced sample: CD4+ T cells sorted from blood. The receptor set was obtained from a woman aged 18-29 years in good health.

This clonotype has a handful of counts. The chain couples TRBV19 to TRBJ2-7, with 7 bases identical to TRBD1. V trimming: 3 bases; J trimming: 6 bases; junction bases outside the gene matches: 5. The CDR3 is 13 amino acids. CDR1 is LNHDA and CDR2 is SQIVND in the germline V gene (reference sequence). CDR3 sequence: CASSMRGGGEQYF. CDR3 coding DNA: TGTGCCAGTAGTATGCGAGGGGGCGGCGAGCAGTACTTC.

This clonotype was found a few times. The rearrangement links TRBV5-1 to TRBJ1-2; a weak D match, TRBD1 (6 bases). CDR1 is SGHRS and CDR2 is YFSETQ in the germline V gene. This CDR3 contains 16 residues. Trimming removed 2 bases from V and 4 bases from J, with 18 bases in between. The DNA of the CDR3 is TGCGCCAGCAGCTTTACCGAGGGGGGGATCGGCTATGGCTACACCTTC. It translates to CASSFTEGGIGYGYTF.

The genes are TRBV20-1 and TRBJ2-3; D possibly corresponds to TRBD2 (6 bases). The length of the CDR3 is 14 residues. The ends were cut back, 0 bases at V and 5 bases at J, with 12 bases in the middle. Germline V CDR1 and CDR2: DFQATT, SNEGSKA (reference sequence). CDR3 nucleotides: TGCAGTGCTAGAGAGGGAGGTCCGGGAGATACGCAGTATTTT. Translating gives CSAREGGPGDTQYF.

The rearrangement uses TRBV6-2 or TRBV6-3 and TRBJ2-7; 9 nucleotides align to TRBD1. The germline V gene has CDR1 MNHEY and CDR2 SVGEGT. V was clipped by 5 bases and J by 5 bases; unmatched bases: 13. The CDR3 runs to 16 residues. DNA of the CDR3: TGTGCCAGCAGTCCTTTCGGACAGGGGATCGGAAACGAGCAGTACTTC. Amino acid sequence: CASSPFGQGIGNEQYF.

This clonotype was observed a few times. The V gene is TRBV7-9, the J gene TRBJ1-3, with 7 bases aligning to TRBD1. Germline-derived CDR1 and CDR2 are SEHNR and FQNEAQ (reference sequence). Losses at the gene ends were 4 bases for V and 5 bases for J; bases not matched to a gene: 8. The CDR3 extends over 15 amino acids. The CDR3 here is CASSSLRDRRNTIYF. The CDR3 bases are TGTGCCAGCAGCTCCCTCCGGGACAGAAGAAACACCATATATTTT.

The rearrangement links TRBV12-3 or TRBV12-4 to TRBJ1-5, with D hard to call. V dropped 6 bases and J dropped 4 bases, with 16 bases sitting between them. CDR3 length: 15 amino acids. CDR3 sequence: CASRNHGRMNQPQHF. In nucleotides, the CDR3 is TGTGCCAGCAGGAACCACGGGCGGATGAATCAGCCCCAGCATTTT.

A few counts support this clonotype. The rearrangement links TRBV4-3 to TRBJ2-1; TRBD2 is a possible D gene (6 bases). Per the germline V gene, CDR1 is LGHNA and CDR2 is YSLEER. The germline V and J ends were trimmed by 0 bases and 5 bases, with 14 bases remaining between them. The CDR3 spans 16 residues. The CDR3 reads CASSQDFGDFHNEQFF. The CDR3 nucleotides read TGCGCCAGCAGCCAAGATTTTGGGGACTTTCACAATGAGCAGTTCTTC.